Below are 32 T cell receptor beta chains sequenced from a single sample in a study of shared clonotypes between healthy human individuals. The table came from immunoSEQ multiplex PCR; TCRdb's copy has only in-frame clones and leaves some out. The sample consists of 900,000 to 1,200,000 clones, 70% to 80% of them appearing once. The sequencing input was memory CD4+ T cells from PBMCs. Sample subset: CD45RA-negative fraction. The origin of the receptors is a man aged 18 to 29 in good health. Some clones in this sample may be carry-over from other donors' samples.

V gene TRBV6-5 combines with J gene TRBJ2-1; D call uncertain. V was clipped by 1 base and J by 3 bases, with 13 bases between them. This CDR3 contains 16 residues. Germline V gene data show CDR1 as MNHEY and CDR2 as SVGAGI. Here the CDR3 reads CASSYLPPASYNEQFF. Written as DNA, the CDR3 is TGTGCCAGCAGTTACTTACCCCCCGCGAGCTACAATGAGCAGTTCTTC.

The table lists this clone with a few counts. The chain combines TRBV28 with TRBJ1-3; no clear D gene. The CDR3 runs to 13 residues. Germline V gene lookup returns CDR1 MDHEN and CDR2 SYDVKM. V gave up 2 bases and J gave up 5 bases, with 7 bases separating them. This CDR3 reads CASSLTPRNTIYF. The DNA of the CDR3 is TGTGCCAGCAGTTTAACTCCCCGAAACACCATATATTTT.

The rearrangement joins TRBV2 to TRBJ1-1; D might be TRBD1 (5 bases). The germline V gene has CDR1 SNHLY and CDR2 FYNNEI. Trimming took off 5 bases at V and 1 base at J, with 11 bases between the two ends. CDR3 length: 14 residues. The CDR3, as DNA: TGTGCCAGCAGTCTGGTGACAGCGAACACTGAAGCTTTCTTT. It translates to CASSLVTANTEAFF. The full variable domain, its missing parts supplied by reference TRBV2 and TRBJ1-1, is EPEVTQTPSHQVTQMGQEVILRCVPISNHLYFYWYRQILGQKVEFLVSFYNNEISEKSEIFDDQFSVERPDGSNFTLKIRSTKLEDSAMYFCASSLVTANTEAFFGQGTRLTVV.

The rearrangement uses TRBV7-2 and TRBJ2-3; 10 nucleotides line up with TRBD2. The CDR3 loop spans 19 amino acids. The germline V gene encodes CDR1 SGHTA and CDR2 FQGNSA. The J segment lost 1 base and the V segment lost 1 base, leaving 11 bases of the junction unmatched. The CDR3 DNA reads TGTGCCAGCAGCTTAGTGATAGCGAGCGGGAGGGACCGCACAGATACGCAGTATTTT. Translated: CASSLVIASGRDRTDTQYF. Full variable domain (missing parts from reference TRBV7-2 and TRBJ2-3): GAGVSQSPSNKVTEKGKDVELRCDPISGHTALYWYRQSLGQGLEFLIYFQGNSAPDKSGLPSDRFSAERTGGSVSTLTIQRTQQEDSAVYLCASSLVIASGRDRTDTQYFGPGTRLTVL.

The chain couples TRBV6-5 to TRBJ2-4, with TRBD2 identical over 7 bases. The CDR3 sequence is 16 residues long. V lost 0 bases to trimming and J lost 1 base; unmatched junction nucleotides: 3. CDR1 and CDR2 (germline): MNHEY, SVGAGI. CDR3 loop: CASSYSRGGAKNIQYF. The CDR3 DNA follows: TGTGCCAGCAGTTACTCGAGGGGAGGGGCCAAAAACATTCAGTACTTC.

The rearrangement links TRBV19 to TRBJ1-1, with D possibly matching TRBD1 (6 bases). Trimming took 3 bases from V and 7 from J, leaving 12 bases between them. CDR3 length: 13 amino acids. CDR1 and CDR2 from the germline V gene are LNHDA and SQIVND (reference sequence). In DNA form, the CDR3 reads TGTGCCAGTAGTATTGCGGGGGGCCTTGAAGCTTTCTTT. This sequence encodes CASSIAGGLEAFF.

In DNA, the CDR3 is TGTGCCAGCAGTTTAAGGACAGGGAGGGAGCAGTACTTC. The encoded protein is CASSLRTGREQYF. The rearrangement joins TRBV27 to TRBJ2-7, with 8 bases matching TRBD1. V trimming: 2 bases; J trimming: 7 bases; junction bases outside the gene matches: 4. This CDR3 spans 13 amino acids. The germline gives CDR1 MNHEY, CDR2 SMNVEV (reference sequence).

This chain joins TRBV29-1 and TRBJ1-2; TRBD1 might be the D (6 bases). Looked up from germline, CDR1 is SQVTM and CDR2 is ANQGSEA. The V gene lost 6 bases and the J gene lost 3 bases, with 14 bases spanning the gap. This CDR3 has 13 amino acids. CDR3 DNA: TGCAGCGTGGGAGGGGGAGAGCACTATGGCTACACCTTC. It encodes CSVGGGEHYGYTF.

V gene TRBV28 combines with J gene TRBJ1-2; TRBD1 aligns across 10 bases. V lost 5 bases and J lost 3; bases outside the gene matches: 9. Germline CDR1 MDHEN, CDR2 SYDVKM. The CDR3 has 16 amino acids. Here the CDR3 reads CASSPHYGTGDYGYTF. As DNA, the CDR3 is TGTGCCAGCAGTCCTCACTATGGGACAGGGGACTATGGCTACACCTTC.

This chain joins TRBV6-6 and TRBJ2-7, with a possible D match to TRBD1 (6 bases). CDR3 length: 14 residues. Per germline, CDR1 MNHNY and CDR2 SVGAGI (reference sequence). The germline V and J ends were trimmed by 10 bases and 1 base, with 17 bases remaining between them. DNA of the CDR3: TGTGCCACCACAACACTCGGACAGTCCTACGAGCAGTACTTC. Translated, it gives CATTTLGQSYEQYF.

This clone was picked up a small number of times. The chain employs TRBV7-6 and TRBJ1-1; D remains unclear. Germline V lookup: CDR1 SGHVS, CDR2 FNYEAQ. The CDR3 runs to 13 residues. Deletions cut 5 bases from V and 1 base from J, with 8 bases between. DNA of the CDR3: TGTGCCAGCAGCCCGACAAGGAACACTGAAGCTTTCTTT. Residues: CASSPTRNTEAFF.

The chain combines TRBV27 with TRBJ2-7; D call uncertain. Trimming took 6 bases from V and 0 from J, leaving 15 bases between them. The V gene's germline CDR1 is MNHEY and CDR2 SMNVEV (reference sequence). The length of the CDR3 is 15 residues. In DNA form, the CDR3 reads TGTGCCAGCAGAGAAACAAGTAAAAGCTCCTACGAGCAGTACTTC. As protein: CASRETSKSSYEQYF.

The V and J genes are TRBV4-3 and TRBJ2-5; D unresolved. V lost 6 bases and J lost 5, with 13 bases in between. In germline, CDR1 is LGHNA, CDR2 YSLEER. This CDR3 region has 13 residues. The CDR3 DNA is TGCGCCAGCAGTAGGGCATATGGTGAGACCCAGTACTTC. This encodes CASSRAYGETQYF.

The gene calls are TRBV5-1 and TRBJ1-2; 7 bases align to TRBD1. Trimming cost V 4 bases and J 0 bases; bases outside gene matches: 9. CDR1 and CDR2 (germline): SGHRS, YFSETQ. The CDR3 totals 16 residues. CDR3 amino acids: CASSAGTVPSNYGYTF. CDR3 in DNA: TGCGCCAGCAGCGCGGGGACAGTTCCGTCTAACTATGGCTACACCTTC.

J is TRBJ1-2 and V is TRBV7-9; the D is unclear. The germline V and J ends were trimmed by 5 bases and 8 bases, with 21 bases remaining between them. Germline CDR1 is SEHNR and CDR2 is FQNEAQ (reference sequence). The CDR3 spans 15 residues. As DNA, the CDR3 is TGTGCCAGCAGCCTCGCCTCGGGAGGGCTGGGGGGCTACACCTTC. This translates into CASSLASGGLGGYTF.

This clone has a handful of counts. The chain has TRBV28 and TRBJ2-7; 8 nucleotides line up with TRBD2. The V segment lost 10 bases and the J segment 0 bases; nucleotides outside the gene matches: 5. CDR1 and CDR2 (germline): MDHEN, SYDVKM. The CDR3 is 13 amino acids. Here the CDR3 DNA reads TGTGCCACTTTAGCGGGAAGCTCCTACGAGCAGTACTTC. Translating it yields CATLAGSSYEQYF.

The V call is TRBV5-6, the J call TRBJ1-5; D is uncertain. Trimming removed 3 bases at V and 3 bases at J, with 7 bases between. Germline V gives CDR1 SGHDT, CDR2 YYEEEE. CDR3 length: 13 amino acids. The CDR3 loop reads CASSSKPNQPQHF. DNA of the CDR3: TGTGCCAGCAGCTCCAAACCCAATCAGCCCCAGCATTTT.

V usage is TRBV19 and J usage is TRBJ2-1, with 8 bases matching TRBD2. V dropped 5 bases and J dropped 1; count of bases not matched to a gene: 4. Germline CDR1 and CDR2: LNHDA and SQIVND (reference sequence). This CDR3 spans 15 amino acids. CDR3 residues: CASSRGGRSYNEQFF. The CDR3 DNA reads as TGTGCCAGTAGTCGTGGCGGGAGGTCCTACAATGAGCAGTTCTTC.

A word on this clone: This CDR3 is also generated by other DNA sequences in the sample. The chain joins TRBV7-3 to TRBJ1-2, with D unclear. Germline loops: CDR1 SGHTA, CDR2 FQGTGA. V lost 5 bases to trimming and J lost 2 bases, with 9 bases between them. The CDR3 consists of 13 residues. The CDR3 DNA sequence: TGTGCCAGCAGCCCGACCGGGAACTATGGCTACACCTTC. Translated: CASSPTGNYGYTF.

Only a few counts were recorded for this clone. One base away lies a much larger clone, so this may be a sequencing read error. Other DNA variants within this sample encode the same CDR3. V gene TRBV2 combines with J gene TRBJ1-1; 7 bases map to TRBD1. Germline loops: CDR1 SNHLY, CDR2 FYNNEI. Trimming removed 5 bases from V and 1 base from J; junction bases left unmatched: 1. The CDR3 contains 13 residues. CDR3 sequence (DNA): TGTGCCAGCAGTCGGACAGGGAACACTGAAGCTTTCTTT. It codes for CASSRTGNTEAFF.

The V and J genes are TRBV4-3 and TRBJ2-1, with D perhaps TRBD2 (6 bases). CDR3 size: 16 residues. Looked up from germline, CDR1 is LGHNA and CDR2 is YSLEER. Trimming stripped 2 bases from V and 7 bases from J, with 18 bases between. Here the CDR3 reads CASSQFGKQGRNEQFF. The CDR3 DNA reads TGCGCCAGCAGCCAATTCGGTAAGCAAGGGAGGAATGAGCAGTTCTTC.

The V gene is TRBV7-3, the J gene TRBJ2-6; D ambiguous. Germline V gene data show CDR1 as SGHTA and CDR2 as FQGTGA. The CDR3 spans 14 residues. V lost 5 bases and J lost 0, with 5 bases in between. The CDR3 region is CASSPRSGANVLTF. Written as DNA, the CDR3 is TGTGCCAGCAGCCCCCGCTCTGGGGCCAACGTCCTGACTTTC.

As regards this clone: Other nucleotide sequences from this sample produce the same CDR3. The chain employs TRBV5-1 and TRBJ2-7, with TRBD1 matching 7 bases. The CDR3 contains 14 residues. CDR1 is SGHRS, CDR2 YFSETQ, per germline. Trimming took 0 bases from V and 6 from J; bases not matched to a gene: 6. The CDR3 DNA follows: TGCGCCAGCAGCTTGGTACAGGGGAGAGGCGAGCAGTACTTC. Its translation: CASSLVQGRGEQYF.

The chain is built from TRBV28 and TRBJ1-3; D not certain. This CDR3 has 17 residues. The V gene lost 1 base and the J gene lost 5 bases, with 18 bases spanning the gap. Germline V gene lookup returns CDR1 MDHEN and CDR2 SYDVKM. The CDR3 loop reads CASSLSEGYRLRNTIYF. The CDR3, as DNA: TGTGCCAGCAGTTTATCCGAAGGGTATAGGTTGCGAAACACCATATATTTT.

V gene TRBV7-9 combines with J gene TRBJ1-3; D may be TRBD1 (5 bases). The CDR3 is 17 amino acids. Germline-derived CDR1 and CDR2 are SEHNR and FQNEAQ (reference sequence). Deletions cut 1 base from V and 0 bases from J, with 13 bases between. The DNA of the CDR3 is TGTGCCAGCAGCTTAGGGGCGGGACGGCTCTCTGGAAACACCATATATTTT. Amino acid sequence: CASSLGAGRLSGNTIYF.

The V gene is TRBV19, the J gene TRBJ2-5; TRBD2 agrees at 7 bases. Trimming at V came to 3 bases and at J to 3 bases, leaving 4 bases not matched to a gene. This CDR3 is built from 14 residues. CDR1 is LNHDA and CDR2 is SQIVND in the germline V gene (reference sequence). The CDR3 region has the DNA TGTGCCAGTAGTATGGTGCTAGCGGAAGAGACCCAGTACTTC. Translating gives CASSMVLAEETQYF.

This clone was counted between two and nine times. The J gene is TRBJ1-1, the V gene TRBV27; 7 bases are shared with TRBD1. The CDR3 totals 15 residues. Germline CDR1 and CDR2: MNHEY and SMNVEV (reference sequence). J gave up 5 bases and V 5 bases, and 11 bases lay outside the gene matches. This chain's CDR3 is CASSQVGGARTEAFF. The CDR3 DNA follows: TGTGCCAGCAGTCAAGTAGGGGGCGCGAGAACTGAAGCTTTCTTT.

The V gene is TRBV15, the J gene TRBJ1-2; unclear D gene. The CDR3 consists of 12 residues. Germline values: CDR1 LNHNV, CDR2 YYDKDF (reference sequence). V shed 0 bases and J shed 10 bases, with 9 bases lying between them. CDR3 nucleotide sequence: TGTGCCACCAGCAGAGATTACCGATCCTACACCTTC. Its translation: CATSRDYRSYTF.

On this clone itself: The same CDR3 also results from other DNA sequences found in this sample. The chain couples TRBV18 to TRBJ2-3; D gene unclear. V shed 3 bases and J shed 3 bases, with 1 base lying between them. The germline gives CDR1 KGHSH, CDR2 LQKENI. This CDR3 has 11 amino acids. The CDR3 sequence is CASSPTDTQYF. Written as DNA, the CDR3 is TGTGCCAGCTCACCTACAGATACGCAGTATTTT.

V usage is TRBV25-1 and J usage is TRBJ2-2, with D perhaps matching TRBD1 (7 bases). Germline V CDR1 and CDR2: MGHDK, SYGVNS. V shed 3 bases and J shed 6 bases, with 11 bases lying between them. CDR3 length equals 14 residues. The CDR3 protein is CASSDRGVAGELFF. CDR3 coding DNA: TGTGCCAGCAGTGACAGGGGGGTCGCCGGGGAGCTGTTTTTT.

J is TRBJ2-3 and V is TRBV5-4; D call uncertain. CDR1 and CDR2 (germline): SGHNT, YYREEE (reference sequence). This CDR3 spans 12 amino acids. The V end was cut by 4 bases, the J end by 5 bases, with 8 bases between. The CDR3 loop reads CASSRQQDTQYF. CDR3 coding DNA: TGTGCCAGCAGCCGCCAGCAAGATACGCAGTATTTT.

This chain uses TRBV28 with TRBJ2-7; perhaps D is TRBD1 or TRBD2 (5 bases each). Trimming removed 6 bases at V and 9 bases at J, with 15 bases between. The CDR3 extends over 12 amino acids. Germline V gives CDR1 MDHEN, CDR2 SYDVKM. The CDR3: CASRSPGRPQYF. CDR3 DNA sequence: TGTGCCAGCAGGTCCCCGGGGCGACCGCAGTACTTC. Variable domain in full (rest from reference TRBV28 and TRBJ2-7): DVKVTQSSRYLVKRTGEKVFLECVQDMDHENMFWYRQDPGLGLRLIYFSYDVKMKEKGDIPEGYSVSREKKERFSLILESASTNQTSMYLCASRSPGRPQYFGPGTRLTVT.